The 20 T cell receptor beta chains listed next were all sequenced from one sample in a study of Graves' ophthalmopathy and Graves' hyperthyroidism. As the template, RNA transcripts were used to amplify TCR beta CDR3 regions. The first-round RT-PCR employed HTBI primers together with the Qiagen OneStep RT-PCR kit. A multiplex PCR was then performed as the second round. TCRdb analysed the multiplex PCR reads with MiXCR anew, one entry per CDR3 protein. The sample lists about 550,000 distinct CDR3 sequences, 35% to 40% occurring once. The specimen sequenced was peripheral blood or thyroid tissue (not recorded which). These receptor sequences come from an adult man with Graves' hyperthyroidism.

The chain links TRBV20-1 to TRBJ1-1, with TRBD1 as a possible D gene (6 bases). The V gene's germline CDR1 is DFQATT and CDR2 SNEGSKA (reference sequence). V lost 4 bases and J lost 3, with 12 bases in between. The CDR3 spans 13 residues. CDR3 sequence reads: CSAIGQGYTEAFF. Here the CDR3 DNA reads TGCAGTGCTATTGGCCAGGGGTACACTGAAGCTTTCTTT.

In regard to this clonotype: A much larger clone lies a single base off, so this may be a read error. The CDR3 nucleotides read TGTGCCGGTAGTAAAGGCGGACAGGGGCAATGGAGCAATCAGCCCCAGCATTTT. This encodes CAGSKGGQGQWSNQPQHF. The genes are TRBV19 and TRBJ1-5, with 9 bases matching TRBD1. Looked up from germline, CDR1 is LNHDA and CDR2 is SQIVND (reference sequence). This CDR3 is 18 amino acids long.

The chain employs TRBV7-9 and TRBJ2-3, with D maybe TRBD1 (6 bases). V was cut by 1 base and J by 4 bases, with 12 bases left in between. This CDR3 has 15 residues. The germline V gene encodes CDR1 SEHNR and CDR2 FQNEAQ (reference sequence). The CDR3 region has the DNA TGTGCCAGCAGCTTAGGGGCAGGGGCAGCAGATACGCAGTATTTT. Its protein product is CASSLGAGAADTQYF.

In this sample, this clonotype turned up many times. The V call is TRBV12-3 or TRBV12-4, the J call TRBJ1-4; D is ambiguous. The CDR3 sequence is 14 residues long. V lost 5 bases, J lost 4 bases, and 11 bases lay in between. Here the CDR3 DNA reads TGTGCCAGCAGTGGGCCAGCTTATAATGAAAAACTGTTTTTT. This sequence encodes CASSGPAYNEKLFF.

This chain joins TRBV7-3 and TRBJ2-3, with D perhaps TRBD1 (6 bases). Germline V gene sequence: CDR1 SGHTA, CDR2 FQGTGA. V lost 3 bases and J lost 0, with 13 bases in between. The CDR3 spans 16 residues. CDR3 residues: CASSFDPGTSTDTQYF. The CDR3 DNA reads as TGTGCCAGCAGCTTTGATCCGGGGACAAGCACAGATACGCAGTATTTT.

This clonotype was picked up many times. V usage is TRBV4-1 and J usage is TRBJ1-2; no firm D call. This CDR3 region has 16 residues. Germline V CDR1 and CDR2: MGHRA, YSYEKL. V lost 0 bases and J lost 0, with 11 bases in between. The chain's CDR3 is CASSQDVGRSNYGYTF. The CDR3 DNA follows: TGCGCCAGCAGCCAAGATGTTGGCCGGTCTAACTATGGCTACACCTTC.

A note on this clonotype: Mismatch with germline at one junction end may stem from a read error. This chain connects TRBV7-6 to TRBJ2-2, with D possibly matching TRBD2 (5 bases). Germline CDR1 SGHVS, CDR2 FNYEAQ. This CDR3 is built from 12 residues. CDR3 sequence (DNA): TGTGCCAGCAGCTTTTACACCGGGGAGCTGTTGTTT. This translates into CASSFYTGELLF.

The chain joins TRBV29-1 to TRBJ2-5, with TRBD1 matching 7 bases. The CDR3 runs 14 residues. V shed 8 bases and J 5 bases; nucleotides not matched to a gene: 14. The germline V gene has CDR1 SQVTM and CDR2 ANQGSEA. CDR3 sequence: CSLGRGGSIETQYF. For the CDR3, the DNA is TGCAGCTTAGGTCGAGGGGGCTCCATTGAGACCCAGTACTTC.

CDR3 sequence reads: CASSERDNDVNQPQHF. As DNA, the CDR3 is TGTGCCAGCAGTGAACGGGACAACGATGTCAATCAGCCCCAGCATTTT. The chain combines TRBV2 with TRBJ1-5; D might be TRBD1 (6 bases). The CDR3 is 16 residues long. V was pared by 2 bases and J by 3 bases, with 14 bases between. The germline V gene encodes CDR1 SNHLY and CDR2 FYNNEI.

The chain employs TRBV7-8 and TRBJ2-2; no clear D. CDR1 is SGHVS and CDR2 is FQNEAQ in the germline V gene. This CDR3 spans 14 amino acids. Trimming took off 6 bases at V and 2 bases at J, with 10 bases between the two ends. Written as DNA, the CDR3 is TGTGCCAGCAGGACCGGGCATAACACCGGGGAGCTGTTTTTT. Translating gives CASRTGHNTGELFF.

The V call is TRBV25-1, the J call TRBJ1-1; no definite D call. Germline CDR1 reads MGHDK; CDR2 reads SYGVNS. The V gene lost 6 bases and the J gene lost 1 base, with 9 bases spanning the gap. CDR3 size: 13 residues. CDR3 in amino acids: CASSTHRNTEAFF. DNA for the CDR3: TGTGCCAGCAGCACCCACAGGAACACTGAAGCTTTCTTT.

This clonotype appeared once. The rearrangement links TRBV9 to TRBJ1-6; D gene uncertain. The CDR3 consists of 13 residues. Deletions cut 3 bases from V and 11 bases from J, with 12 bases between. Per the germline V gene, CDR1 is SGDLS and CDR2 is YYNGEE. The CDR3 loop is CASSGLAEPPLHF. CDR3 nucleotide sequence: TGTGCCAGCAGCGGACTAGCGGAACCACCCCTCCACTTT.

In regard to this clonotype: This clone may be a read error of a much larger clone one base away. The CDR3 here is CASSRSNSPLHF. DNA of the CDR3: TGTGCCAGCAGCCGGTCGAATTCACCCCTCCACTTT. V usage is TRBV7-9 and J usage is TRBJ1-6, with no clear D. The CDR3 extends over 12 amino acids. Germline assignment: CDR1 SEHNR and CDR2 FQNEAQ (reference sequence). Trimming cost V 5 bases and J 7 bases, with 6 bases left between them.

This clonotype was seen repeatedly, ten times or more. The J gene is TRBJ1-2, the V gene TRBV7-9; D gene uncertain. This CDR3 is 13 amino acids long. The V end was cut by 1 base, the J end by 8 bases, with 11 bases between. Germline V gene data show CDR1 as SEHNR and CDR2 as FQNEAQ (reference sequence). The CDR3 coding sequence is TGTGCCAGCAGCTTAGTGGGGTCTGGAGGCTACACCTTC. Amino acids: CASSLVGSGGYTF.

This clonotype was counted many times. The chain joins TRBV12-3 or TRBV12-4 to TRBJ2-7, with 10 bases matching TRBD1. Trimming cost V 5 bases and J 2 bases; bases outside gene matches: 3. The CDR3 totals 14 residues. The CDR3 DNA reads TGTGCCAGCAGTCGGGGACAGGGGACCTACGAGCAGTACTTC. Its protein product is CASSRGQGTYEQYF.

This clonotype was seen ten or more times. The chain joins TRBV10-3 to TRBJ1-1; 7 nucleotides align to TRBD1. CDR1 is ENHRY and CDR2 is SYGVKD in the germline V gene. CDR3 size: 14 residues. V was pared by 3 bases and J by 4 bases, with 5 bases of the junction left unmatched. CDR3 loop: CAISEDSGGTEAFF. As DNA, the CDR3 is TGTGCCATCAGTGAAGATTCAGGGGGCACTGAAGCTTTCTTT.

V is TRBV7-3 and J is TRBJ2-1; D may be TRBD2 (6 bases). V was trimmed by 1 base and J by 5 bases, leaving 15 bases between them. CDR1 and CDR2 (germline): SGHTA, FQGTGA. The CDR3 is 16 residues long. The CDR3: CASSLMVGGGDNEQFF. The CDR3 DNA reads as TGTGCCAGCAGCTTAATGGTGGGGGGTGGTGACAATGAGCAGTTCTTC.

This clonotype was recorded at least ten times. This chain links TRBV6-6 with TRBJ2-5; possible D gene TRBD1, 6 bases. The germline V gene encodes CDR1 MNHNY and CDR2 SVGAGI (reference sequence). The CDR3 loop spans 11 amino acids. Trimming cost V 8 bases and J 5 bases, with 9 bases left between them. Here the CDR3 reads CASFRGETQYF. DNA for the CDR3: TGTGCCAGCTTCAGGGGCGAGACCCAGTACTTC.

The rearrangement joins TRBV12-3 or TRBV12-4 to TRBJ2-5, with D uncertain. V lost 6 bases and J 2 bases, leaving 10 bases between the germline ends. The length of the CDR3 is 13 residues. The CDR3 coding sequence is TGTGCCAGCAGGTACGACACTCAAGAGACCCAGTACTTC. Encoded protein: CASRYDTQETQYF.

The chain uses TRBV6-5 and TRBJ2-6; 8 bases are a match to TRBD1. Unmatched junction bases numbered 7, after V lost 6 bases and J lost 12 bases. The CDR3 totals 13 residues. In germline, CDR1 is MNHEY, CDR2 SVGAGI. CDR3 residues: CASRTTGTGVLTF. In DNA form, the CDR3 reads TGTGCCAGCAGAACCACCGGGACAGGCGTCCTGACTTTC.